These 26 T cell receptor beta chains were sequenced from one sample in a study of OX40 agonist ivuxolimab in advanced cancers. The repertoire was sequenced with immunoSEQ multiplex PCR; TCRdb's copy has only in-frame clones and lacks some. The sample consists of about 67,000 clones, about nine tenths of them appearing once. Specimen: CD4+ or CD8+ T cells sorted from blood, collected in a trial of the OX40 agonist ivuxolimab. The receptors here all came from an adult with an advanced solid tumor such as melanoma, head and neck, liver or kidney cancer.

A few counts support this clone. The chain carries TRBV7-2 and TRBJ1-1; D uncertain. Germline V gene lookup returns CDR1 SGHTA and CDR2 FQGNSA. The length of the CDR3 is 13 residues. The ends were cut back, 3 bases at V and 6 bases at J, with 11 bases in the middle. CDR3 in DNA: TGTGCCAGCAGCTTCACCCCCACAGCTGAAGCTTTCTTT. Its protein product is CASSFTPTAEAFF.

Ten or more counts support this clone. The chain links TRBV13 to TRBJ1-1; the D gene is possibly TRBD1 (6 bases). The germline gives CDR1 PRHDT, CDR2 FYEKMQ (reference sequence). This CDR3 spans 13 amino acids. V was trimmed by 5 bases and J by 6 bases, leaving 13 bases between them. The CDR3 spells CASSRTDRAEAFF. The DNA of the CDR3 is TGTGCCAGCAGCCGGACAGACAGAGCTGAAGCTTTCTTT.

The CDR3 is CASSLSVTGGSDGYTF. CDR3 sequence (DNA): TGTGCCAGCAGTTTATCAGTGACAGGGGGCTCGGATGGCTACACCTTC. V usage is TRBV27 and J usage is TRBJ1-2; 10 bases are shared with TRBD1. Trimming took 0 bases from V and 6 from J; bases not matched to a gene: 7. Germline lookup yields CDR1 MNHEY and CDR2 SMNVEV (reference sequence). The CDR3 is 16 residues long.

This rearrangement joins TRBV7-2 to TRBJ2-3, with a tentative D call TRBD1 (5 bases). Between the trimmed V and J ends, which lost 0 bases and 4 bases, there was a span of 8 bases. There are 14 residues in the CDR3. Germline-derived CDR1 and CDR2 are SGHTA and FQGNSA. The CDR3 bases are TGTGCCAGCAGCTTAGCCCAGGGATCAGATACGCAGTATTTT. Residues: CASSLAQGSDTQYF.

This chain uses TRBV2 with TRBJ1-3, with D uncertain. The V end was cut by 10 bases, the J end by 4 bases, with 14 bases between. The CDR3 is made up of 13 amino acids. Germline V CDR1 and CDR2: SNHLY, FYNNEI. The CDR3 protein is CATTLPGGNTIYF. CDR3 sequence (DNA): TGTGCCACCACCCTGCCAGGAGGAAACACCATATATTTT.

The chain combines TRBV6-9 with TRBJ2-2; D tentatively fits TRBD1 or TRBD2 (5 bases each). This CDR3 region has 14 residues. Germline CDR1 MNHGY, CDR2 SVAAGI. Trimming shortened V by 4 bases and J by 6 bases, and 12 bases separated the two germline ends. CDR3 protein: CASSFGLGAGELFF. The CDR3 DNA reads TGTGCCAGCAGTTTCGGCTTGGGGGCCGGGGAGCTGTTTTTT.

The rearrangement joins TRBV7-2 to TRBJ2-7, with D perhaps TRBD1 (6 bases). This CDR3 spans 17 amino acids. The germline V and J ends were trimmed by 7 bases and 4 bases, with 26 bases remaining between them. The germline gives CDR1 SGHTA, CDR2 FQGNSA. This CDR3 is CASTPMRGTPTSYEQYF. For the CDR3, the DNA is TGTGCCAGCACTCCCATGAGGGGGACACCTACGTCGTACGAGCAGTACTTC.

The chain combines TRBV6-6 with TRBJ2-1; D remains ambiguous. V lost 7 bases and J lost 1, with 8 bases in between. The CDR3 runs 13 residues. Per the germline V gene, CDR1 is MNHNY and CDR2 is SVGAGI (reference sequence). The CDR3 is CASKSRSYNEQFF. The CDR3, as DNA: TGTGCCAGCAAAAGTCGTTCCTACAATGAGCAGTTCTTC.

The chain links TRBV14 to TRBJ2-7; 7 bases map to TRBD2. This CDR3 comprises 15 residues. Germline V lookup: CDR1 SGHDN, CDR2 FVKESK. V was clipped by 2 bases and J by 6 bases; unmatched bases: 10. CDR3 sequence reads: CASSQQMAGASEQYF. The CDR3 nucleotides read TGTGCCAGCAGCCAACAAATGGCGGGAGCATCCGAGCAGTACTTC.

This chain joins TRBV28 and TRBJ1-5; tentative D call: TRBD1 (6 bases). This CDR3 comprises 13 residues. Germline loops: CDR1 MDHEN, CDR2 SYDVKM. Trimming shortened V by 6 bases and J by 8 bases, and 14 bases separated the two germline ends. Here the CDR3 DNA reads TGTGCCAGCAGAACAACAGGGATGAAGCCCCAGCATTTT. Encoded protein: CASRTTGMKPQHF.

The chain links TRBV27 to TRBJ2-3; the D is unclear. V was pared by 2 bases and J by 2 bases, with 11 bases between. The CDR3 has 15 residues. Germline-derived CDR1 and CDR2 are MNHEY and SMNVEV (reference sequence). The CDR3 loop is CASSLVKDHTDTQYF. The CDR3, as DNA: TGTGCCAGCAGTTTAGTGAAGGACCACACAGATACGCAGTATTTT.

V is TRBV7-3 and J is TRBJ2-2; the D gene is possibly TRBD1 (6 bases). The CDR3 consists of 14 residues. CDR1 is SGHTA, CDR2 FQGTGA, per germline. V shed 2 bases and J shed 2 bases, with 6 bases lying between them. DNA of the CDR3: TGTGCCAGCAGCTTAGGGACAAACACCGGGGAGCTGTTTTTT. It specifies CASSLGTNTGELFF.

The chain joins TRBV9 to TRBJ2-5; 10 bases align to TRBD2. Germline V gene lookup returns CDR1 SGDLS and CDR2 YYNGEE. V shed 3 bases and J 5 bases; nucleotides not matched to a gene: 4. The CDR3 sequence is 14 residues long. The CDR3 loop reads CASSGGSGGETQYF. The CDR3 region has the DNA TGTGCCAGCAGCGGAGGTAGCGGGGGGGAGACCCAGTACTTC.

On this clone: The sample contains more than one DNA sequence encoding this CDR3. This chain links TRBV4-1 with TRBJ1-5; D is undetermined. This CDR3 has 14 amino acids. The germline gives CDR1 MGHRA, CDR2 YSYEKL. Trimming pared 4 bases from V and 4 bases from J, leaving 11 bases between. For the CDR3, the DNA is TGCGCCAGCAGCCTCCGAGACAAAAATCAGCCCCAGCATTTT. Its translation: CASSLRDKNQPQHF.

V and J are TRBV30 and TRBJ1-5; D ambiguous. The CDR3 loop spans 13 amino acids. Per germline, CDR1 GTSNPN and CDR2 SVGIG (reference sequence). V lost 0 bases and J 5 bases, leaving 8 bases between the germline ends. The CDR3 sequence: CAWSVRPDQPQHF. Here the CDR3 DNA reads TGTGCCTGGAGTGTACGGCCTGATCAGCCCCAGCATTTT.

The chain links TRBV19 to TRBJ1-3; 7 positions match TRBD1. The CDR3 runs to 15 residues. V was pared by 6 bases and J by 0 bases, with 5 bases of the junction left unmatched. Germline values: CDR1 LNHDA, CDR2 SQIVND (reference sequence). This CDR3 is CASRGQPSSGNTIYF. The CDR3 nucleotides read TGTGCCAGTAGGGGACAGCCAAGCTCTGGAAACACCATATATTTT.

The V gene is TRBV10-2, the J gene TRBJ1-1; D possibly corresponds to TRBD1 (5 bases). CDR1 and CDR2 from the germline V gene are WSHSY and SAAADI. This CDR3 is 15 amino acids long. The ends were cut back, 7 bases at V and 4 bases at J, with 19 bases in the middle. The CDR3 protein is CASKEAWGESTEAFF. As DNA, the CDR3 is TGCGCCAGCAAAGAGGCGTGGGGCGAGTCCACTGAAGCTTTCTTT.

The rearrangement uses TRBV7-2 and TRBJ1-2, with a tentative D call TRBD1 (6 bases). Germline CDR1 is SGHTA and CDR2 is FQGNSA. The length of the CDR3 is 14 residues. V was pared by 5 bases and J by 0 bases, with 10 bases between. In DNA form, the CDR3 reads TGTGCCAGCAGCCAGGACAGAGCTAACTATGGCTACACCTTC. This gives the protein CASSQDRANYGYTF. Drawing the rest from reference TRBV7-2 and TRBJ1-2, the complete variable domain is GAGVSQSPSNKVTEKGKDVELRCDPISGHTALYWYRQSLGQGLEFLIYFQGNSAPDKSGLPSDRFSAERTGGSVSTLTIQRTQQEDSAVYLCASSQDRANYGYTFGSGTRLTVV.

The CDR3, as DNA: TGTGCCAGCAGCCCCGCGACAGGGGGAAAGTCTGAAGCTTTCTTT. It encodes CASSPATGGKSEAFF. This chain joins TRBV5-4 and TRBJ1-1; the match to TRBD1 covers 9 bases. The V gene end was trimmed by 4 bases and the J gene end by 6 bases; junction bases not matched to a gene: 10. Germline-derived CDR1 and CDR2 are SGHNT and YYREEE (reference sequence). The CDR3 runs to 15 residues.

This clone has only one observation. The chain recombines TRBV7-6 with TRBJ2-7, with D perhaps matching TRBD2 (5 bases). Germline lookup yields CDR1 SGHVS and CDR2 FNYEAQ. The CDR3 runs 14 residues. V was pared by 3 bases and J by 2 bases, with 11 bases between. CDR3 in DNA: TGTGCCAGCAGCTTCCTAGCAGACCCCTACGAGCAGTACTTC. Protein sequence: CASSFLADPYEQYF.

J is TRBJ1-2 and V is TRBV27, with 7 positions matching TRBD1. CDR1 and CDR2 from the germline V gene are MNHEY and SMNVEV (reference sequence). This CDR3 spans 15 amino acids. Unmatched junction bases numbered 13, after V lost 8 bases and J lost 4 bases. The CDR3 region has the DNA TGTGCCAGCGACCAAACAGGGACAGATGGCTATGGCTACACCTTC. Residues: CASDQTGTDGYGYTF.

As regards this clone: Other DNA sequences of this sample code for an identical CDR3. The chain employs TRBV19 and TRBJ1-5; TRBD1 aligns across 9 bases. This CDR3 spans 15 amino acids. In germline, CDR1 is LNHDA, CDR2 SQIVND (reference sequence). J lost 7 bases, V lost 3 bases, and 7 bases had no gene match. The CDR3 protein is CASSITGQGGQPQHF. The CDR3 DNA follows: TGTGCCAGTAGTATTACGGGACAGGGTGGACAGCCCCAGCATTTT.

The gene calls are TRBV6-5 and TRBJ2-5; 7 nucleotides align to TRBD2. The CDR3 runs 15 residues. CDR1 and CDR2 (germline): MNHEY, SVGAGI. J gave up 2 bases and V 2 bases, and 5 bases lay outside the gene matches. The CDR3 sequence: CASSYQGLLQETQYF. Written as DNA, the CDR3 is TGTGCCAGCAGTTACCAGGGACTACTTCAAGAGACCCAGTACTTC.

The rearrangement links TRBV5-1 to TRBJ2-5, with a possible D match to TRBD2 (6 bases). This CDR3 region has 12 residues. V lost 5 bases and J 5 bases, leaving 10 bases between the germline ends. From germline, CDR1 is SGHRS and CDR2 YFSETQ. DNA for the CDR3: TGCGCCAGCAGTTACGGAGGGGAGACCCAGTACTTC. Protein: CASSYGGETQYF.

V usage is TRBV14 and J usage is TRBJ1-3, with D unresolved. Germline V gene sequence: CDR1 SGHDN, CDR2 FVKESK. The CDR3 has 16 residues. V was trimmed by 4 bases and J by 0 bases, leaving 13 bases between them. CDR3 residues: CASSPPGSFSGNTIYF. The CDR3 bases are TGTGCCAGCAGCCCGCCCGGGAGCTTCTCTGGAAACACCATATATTTT. Variable domain in full (rest from reference TRBV14 and TRBJ1-3): EAGVTQFPSHSVIEKGQTVTLRCDPISGHDNLYWYRRVMGKEIKFLLHFVKESKQDESGMPNNRFLAERTGGTYSTLKVQPAELEDSGVYFCASSPPGSFSGNTIYFGEGSWLTVV.

This clone was detected once. The V and J genes are TRBV18 and TRBJ2-1; possible D gene TRBD1, 5 bases. This CDR3 is 17 amino acids long. The germline CDR1 and CDR2 sequences are KGHSH and LQKENI. The V and J ends lost 0 bases and 4 bases respectively, with 16 bases between them. The DNA for the CDR3 is TGTGCCAGCTCACCACCGACGGGCGGACCAGGGTACAATGAGCAGTTCTTC. It is translated as CASSPPTGGPGYNEQFF.